The clone carrying this T cell receptor (beta chain) came up many times. What it recognizes is unknown. The sample originates from a study of molecular identifiers for immune sequencing clone quantification. Study outcomes and limitations: With a barcode shared among identical TCR molecules, highly expanded clone sizes could be underestimated.

V shed 8 bases and J shed 2 bases, with 10 bases lying between them. The V gene's germline CDR1 is SEHNR and CDR2 FQNEAQ (reference sequence). CDR3 length: 14 amino acids. MiXCR was run by TCRdb on the PCR reads, yielding one entry per CDR3 protein. This sample has 250,000 to 350,000 distinct CDR3 sequences; roughly 23% occur once, and the top ten carry approximately 0.8%. Sequencing was performed on naive CD8+ T cells from blood, with Jurkat cell RNA spiked in. Subset of the sample: FACS-sorted CD8+CD4-CCR7+CD45RA+ naive T cells. This receptor was obtained from a human donor in good health. Some libraries in this study had Jurkat cell RNA spiked in. The V call is TRBV7-9, the J call TRBJ2-6; maybe TRBD1 (6 bases). The CDR3 loop reads CASQGFAGANVLTF. In nucleotides, the CDR3 is TGTGCCAGCCAGGGGTTTGCTGGGGCCAACGTCCTGACTTTC.